Each of the 31 T cell receptor beta chains below was sequenced from the same sample in a study of control samples from healthy donors and cancer patients. Produced via immunoSEQ multiplex PCR; TCRdb's table is partial and in-frame only. The sample has more than 75,000 clones; about four fifths are singletons. Sequenced material: PBMCs. These receptors were obtained from a man in his 70s with lung cancer.

The chain couples TRBV23-1 to TRBJ1-6; D gene uncertain. TRBV23-1 is placed among ORFs of uncertain function. This CDR3 has 20 amino acids. The V end was cut by 0 bases, the J end by 0 bases, with 18 bases between. The CDR3 sequence: CASSQSTRERASSYNSPLHF. CDR3 in DNA: TGCGCCAGCAGTCAATCGACCAGAGAGAGGGCTAGCTCCTATAATTCACCCCTCCACTTT.

This chain links TRBV5-1 with TRBJ2-2, with a weak D call TRBD1 (6 bases). V was clipped by 0 bases and J by 2 bases, with 11 bases between them. The germline V gene has CDR1 SGHRS and CDR2 YFSETQ. The CDR3 is made up of 16 amino acids. The CDR3 loop is CASSLDRGINTGELFF. CDR3 nucleotide sequence: TGCGCCAGCAGCTTGGATAGGGGGATAAACACCGGGGAGCTGTTTTTT.

The chain links TRBV5-1 to TRBJ1-6; D gene unclear. The CDR3 extends over 15 amino acids. The ends were cut back, 2 bases at V and 8 bases at J, with 14 bases in the middle. The V gene's germline CDR1 is SGHRS and CDR2 YFSETQ. The CDR3, as DNA: TGCGCCAGCAGCTTAGACCAGACTGAGTATTCACCCCTCCACTTT. Residues: CASSLDQTEYSPLHF.

The DNA of the CDR3 is TGTGCCAGCAGTGTGGGGGGACAGGTGCGTGAGCAGTTCTTC. Encoded protein: CASSVGGQVREQFF. The rearrangement links TRBV27 to TRBJ2-1; 8 positions match TRBD1. V gave up 5 bases and J gave up 9 bases; unmatched junction bases: 9. Germline values: CDR1 MNHEY, CDR2 SMNVEV (reference sequence). The CDR3 is made up of 14 amino acids.

The rearrangement joins TRBV11-2 to TRBJ1-3; D perhaps matches TRBD1 (5 bases). CDR1 and CDR2 from the germline V gene are SGHAT and FQNNGV. This CDR3 is built from 18 residues. V was shortened by 0 bases and J by 0 bases, with 15 bases between the two germline ends. This CDR3 is CASSLEGMTVLSGNTIYF. CDR3 in DNA: TGTGCCAGCAGCTTAGAGGGGATGACAGTCCTCTCTGGAAACACCATATATTTT.

The chain links TRBV2 to TRBJ2-1; 9 nucleotides agree with TRBD1. V lost 2 bases, J lost 6 bases, and 2 bases stayed unmatched. Looked up from germline, CDR1 is SNHLY and CDR2 is FYNNEI. This CDR3 is 14 amino acids long. CDR3 nucleotide sequence: TGTGCCAGCAGTGAACACAGGGGGCTCAATGAGCAGTTCTTC. It codes for CASSEHRGLNEQFF.

This clone was observed once. The rearrangement joins TRBV19 to TRBJ2-3; no definite D call. CDR3 size: 14 residues. Deletions cut 2 bases from V and 2 bases from J, with 8 bases between. Germline V CDR1 and CDR2: LNHDA, SQIVND (reference sequence). The CDR3 DNA is TGTGCCAGTAGTATAAGAGAGATCACAGATACGCAGTATTTT. Residues: CASSIREITDTQYF.

V and J are TRBV30 and TRBJ1-2, with 8 bases identical to TRBD1. The CDR3 is 14 residues long. The germline V gene has CDR1 GTSNPN and CDR2 SVGIG (reference sequence). The V and J ends lost 5 bases and 2 bases, in that order; junction bases with no gene match: 7. This CDR3 reads CAWVKQGGNYGYTF. In DNA form, the CDR3 reads TGTGCCTGGGTAAAACAGGGGGGCAACTATGGCTACACCTTC.

The rearrangement joins TRBV7-9 to TRBJ1-2; TRBD1 matches at 10 bases. With V trimmed by 3 bases and J by 7 bases, 20 bases remained unmatched. The CDR3 extends over 19 amino acids. In germline, CDR1 is SEHNR, CDR2 FQNEAQ (reference sequence). The CDR3 DNA sequence: TGTGCCAGCAGCTTTACCACCCTGACAGGGGGCAAAGGGAGAAGTGGCTACACCTTC. The encoded protein is CASSFTTLTGGKGRSGYTF.

The chain recombines TRBV7-3 with TRBJ2-3; a weak D match, TRBD2 (5 bases). In germline, CDR1 is SGHTA, CDR2 FQGTGA. V was clipped by 2 bases and J by 4 bases, with 10 bases between them. CDR3 length equals 14 residues. CDR3 coding DNA: TGTGCCAGCAGCTTATCCTCGCGGGCAGATACGCAGTATTTT. Encoded protein: CASSLSSRADTQYF.

A single count supports this clone. The V gene is TRBV7-2, the J gene TRBJ2-2; no clear D gene. Germline assignment: CDR1 SGHTA and CDR2 FQGNSA. The ends were cut back, 8 bases at V and 8 bases at J, with 15 bases in the middle. This CDR3 region has 13 residues. The CDR3, as DNA: TGTGCCAGCCGCCGGGTAGTCATAGGGGAGCTGTTTTTT. Amino acids: CASRRVVIGELFF.

The chain combines TRBV5-1 with TRBJ2-1; 7 nucleotides line up with TRBD1. V lost 0 bases and J lost 4; bases outside the gene matches: 7. The CDR3 is 16 residues long. Per germline, CDR1 SGHRS and CDR2 YFSETQ. The CDR3 protein is CASSLEGGAYYNEQFF. The CDR3 DNA is TGCGCCAGCAGCTTGGAAGGGGGCGCGTATTACAATGAGCAGTTCTTC.

This chain uses TRBV6-5 with TRBJ2-5, with D uncertain. Per germline, CDR1 MNHEY and CDR2 SVGAGI. The CDR3 totals 14 residues. With 5 bases removed from V and 5 bases from J, the gap between germline ends came to 15 bases. CDR3: CASSKTRDAETQYF. CDR3 coding DNA: TGTGCCAGCAGTAAGACCCGAGATGCCGAGACCCAGTACTTC.

This chain connects TRBV7-2 to TRBJ2-3; D unclear. Looked up from germline, CDR1 is SGHTA and CDR2 is FQGNSA. V gave up 1 base and J gave up 2 bases, with 13 bases separating them. CDR3 length: 16 residues. Here the CDR3 reads CASSLGRLESTDTQYF. DNA for the CDR3: TGTGCCAGCAGCTTAGGTCGGTTGGAATCCACAGATACGCAGTATTTT.

CDR3 amino acids: CASSLGVESGELFF. In nucleotides, the CDR3 is TGTGCCAGCAGTTTAGGGGTGGAGTCCGGGGAGCTGTTTTTT. V is TRBV27 and J is TRBJ2-2; D uncertain. Germline assignment: CDR1 MNHEY and CDR2 SMNVEV (reference sequence). CDR3 size: 14 residues. V lost 2 bases, J lost 6 bases, and 10 bases lay in between.

CDR3: CASSYRGNYNEQFF. The CDR3 DNA reads TGTGCCAGCAGCTACAGGGGGAACTACAATGAGCAGTTCTTC. The chain links TRBV11-1 to TRBJ2-1, with 8 bases identical to TRBD1. Germline V gives CDR1 SGHAT, CDR2 FQDESV (reference sequence). CDR3 length: 14 amino acids. The V and J ends lost 4 bases and 3 bases, in that order; junction bases with no gene match: 2.

There are a few counts of this clone. The chain joins TRBV7-8 to TRBJ1-2; TRBD1 agrees at 7 bases. CDR1 SGHVS and CDR2 FQNEAQ come from the germline V gene. This CDR3 contains 13 residues. J gave up 7 bases and V 5 bases, and 7 bases lay outside the gene matches. CDR3 sequence: CASSPRQGLGYTF. CDR3 bases: TGTGCCAGCAGCCCACGACAGGGTCTTGGCTACACCTTC.

The rearrangement joins TRBV11-3 to TRBJ2-2; 10 bases are a match to TRBD2. After removal of 5 bases from V and 6 bases from J, the junction contained 3 bases not matched to a gene. Germline V gene data show CDR1 as SGHNT and CDR2 as YENEEA. The CDR3 has 14 residues. As DNA, the CDR3 is TGTGCCAGCAGCACAAGCGGGGGGGCCGGGGAGCTGTTTTTT. It yields the protein CASSTSGGAGELFF.

Only a few counts were recorded for this clone. The chain recombines TRBV6-5 with TRBJ1-2, with a weak D call TRBD1 (5 bases). The CDR3 has 11 amino acids. Germline CDR1 MNHEY, CDR2 SVGAGI. Trimming took 5 bases from V and 13 from J, leaving 14 bases between them. CDR3 DNA: TGTGCCAGCAGTCCTCAGACAGCAACCACCTTC. Its protein is CASSPQTATTF.

The rearrangement joins TRBV6-5 to TRBJ2-7; TRBD1 is a possible D gene (7 bases). The CDR3 length is 14 residues. Trimming removed 6 bases at V and 0 bases at J, with 12 bases between. Per the germline V gene, CDR1 is MNHEY and CDR2 is SVGAGI. This CDR3 is CASSAGQHSYEQYF. The DNA of the CDR3 is TGTGCCAGCAGCGCGGGACAGCACTCCTACGAGCAGTACTTC.

The chain carries TRBV5-6 and TRBJ1-2; 9 bases agree with TRBD1. There are 15 residues in the CDR3. The germline V gene encodes CDR1 SGHDT and CDR2 YYEEEE. V shed 2 bases, J shed 2 bases, and the junction held 4 bases outside the gene matches. The CDR3 loop reads CASSFGTGKNYGYTF. The CDR3 DNA reads as TGTGCCAGCAGCTTCGGGACAGGGAAGAACTATGGCTACACCTTC.

The chain recombines TRBV11-2 with TRBJ2-5; D gene uncertain. Trimming stripped 1 base from V and 2 bases from J, with 5 bases between. Germline CDR1 is SGHAT and CDR2 is FQNNGV. The CDR3 is 13 residues long. In DNA, the CDR3 is TGTGCCAGCAGCTTAGGAGTACAAGAGACCCAGTACTTC. Translating it yields CASSLGVQETQYF.

The rearrangement joins TRBV11-3 to TRBJ2-1; the D gene is possibly TRBD1 (5 bases). Trimming removed 3 bases from V and 6 bases from J, with 9 bases in between. This CDR3 comprises 13 residues. CDR1 is SGHNT, CDR2 YENEEA, per germline. The CDR3 protein is CASSFDSLNEQFF. The CDR3 DNA sequence: TGTGCCAGCAGCTTTGACAGTCTCAATGAGCAGTTCTTC. The complete variable domain, with remaining parts taken from reference TRBV11-3 and TRBJ2-1, reads EAGVVQSPRYKIIEKKQPVAFWCNPISGHNTLYWYLQNLGQGPELLIRYENEEAVDDSQLPKDRFSAERLKGVDSTLKIQPAELGDSAVYLCASSFDSLNEQFFGPGTRLTVL.

The CDR3 nucleotides read TGTGCCACCAGTGAAGCGCAGGAATACTATGGCTACACCTTC. This translates into CATSEAQEYYGYTF. The chain is built from TRBV24-1 and TRBJ1-2; no clear D. In germline, CDR1 is KGHDR, CDR2 SFDVKD. This CDR3 region has 14 residues. With 4 bases removed from V and 3 bases from J, the gap between germline ends came to 11 bases.

This chain connects TRBV11-3 to TRBJ2-1; a weak D match, TRBD1 (6 bases). V was cut by 4 bases and J by 7 bases, with 20 bases left in between. CDR3 length: 16 residues. Germline-derived CDR1 and CDR2 are SGHNT and YENEEA. CDR3 nucleotides: TGTGCCAGCAGCTCCAACCCCGGGATACAGGGTAATGAGCAGTTCTTC. Protein: CASSSNPGIQGNEQFF.

With regard to this clone: One end of the junction does not line up with germline, which may come from a read error. This rearrangement joins TRBV6-1 to TRBJ2-3; TRBD1 or TRBD2 may be the D gene (6 bases each). Germline V gene sequence: CDR1 MNHNS, CDR2 SASEGT. The CDR3 is 15 residues long. The CDR3 reads CASREGARGADTQYF. DNA of the CDR3: TGTGCCAGCAGGGAAGGGGCAAGGGGGGCTGATACGCAGTATTTT.

In DNA, the CDR3 is TGCAGTGCTAGTTCCAGGGGGCAAAGCAATCAGCCCCAGCATTTT. This encodes CSASSRGQSNQPQHF. The rearrangement joins TRBV20-1 to TRBJ1-5, with 8 bases fitting TRBD1. The CDR3 has 15 residues. The J segment lost 1 base and the V segment lost 3 bases, leaving 5 bases of the junction unmatched. Germline V gives CDR1 DFQATT, CDR2 SNEGSKA (reference sequence).

This chain links TRBV11-2 with TRBJ2-3; D is uncertain. This CDR3 is built from 12 residues. V lost 3 bases and J 4 bases, leaving 5 bases between the germline ends. The germline V gene has CDR1 SGHAT and CDR2 FQNNGV. CDR3 region: CASSFIADTQYF. The DNA for the CDR3 is TGTGCCAGCAGCTTTATTGCAGATACGCAGTATTTT.

The chain has TRBV4-3 and TRBJ2-7; 16 bases are shared with TRBD2. There are 18 residues in the CDR3. Unmatched junction bases numbered 12, after V lost 4 bases and J lost 6 bases. CDR1 is LGHNA and CDR2 is YSLEER in the germline V gene. The CDR3 DNA reads TGCGCCAGCAGCCTGGGACTAGCGGGGGGGCCTTTGGAGGTCGAGCAGTACTTC. It specifies CASSLGLAGGPLEVEQYF.

The chain is built from TRBV27 and TRBJ2-5, with 9 nucleotides matching TRBD2. The CDR3 is 17 residues long. Losses at the gene ends were 0 bases for V and 0 bases for J; bases not matched to a gene: 5. Germline assignment: CDR1 MNHEY and CDR2 SMNVEV (reference sequence). In DNA form, the CDR3 reads TGTGCCAGCAGTTTATCTCCTAGCGGGGACTACCAAGAGACCCAGTACTTC. It encodes CASSLSPSGDYQETQYF.

This chain uses TRBV4-2 with TRBJ2-3; 10 positions match TRBD1. In germline, CDR1 is LGHNA, CDR2 YNFKEQ. The CDR3 length is 16 residues. J was trimmed by 4 bases and V by 2 bases; bases with no gene match: 6. The CDR3 nucleotides are TGTGCCAGCAGCCAACGACAGGGGGCGCAAGCAGATACGCAGTATTTT. Protein product: CASSQRQGAQADTQYF.